The entry below describes one T cell receptor beta chain. The table lists this clone with a few counts. No antigen is known for it. No base quality information exists; no much larger clone differs at one position. The record originates from a study of OX40 agonist ivuxolimab in advanced cancers. General notes on the study: The costimulatory receptor OX40 (CD134) was targeted by ivuxolimab, a fully human IgG2 agonistic monoclonal antibody. Three dose-escalation patients achieved partial responses, one with hepatocellular carcinoma and two with cutaneous melanoma. Prior anti-PD-1, anti-PD-L1 or anti-CTLA-4 therapy was permitted, and checkpoint inhibitors had been received by less than 45% of dose-escalation patients. Of the approximately 54 dose-escalation patients, hepatocellular carcinoma was present in about 20, melanoma in about 15, renal cell carcinoma in 9 and head and neck cancer in 9. The paper covers the monotherapy dose-escalation part of the phase I ivuxolimab trial, which included N ≈ 52 patients. Intravenous ivuxolimab was administered to patients every 2 weeks at six dose levels: 0.01, 0.1, 0.3, 1.5, 3 and 10 mg/kg. In the dose-escalation cohort, 65% to 90% of patients were male, and the mean age was around 60 years, with a range of roughly 23 to 85. Peripheral TCRbeta sequencing was intended to test whether TCR sequence diversity was altered and clonal T-cell expansion was caused by ivuxolimab.

For sequencing of the TCRbeta CDR3 region, genomic DNA was extracted from the sorted cells. The immunoSEQ Assay was used to sequence the TCRbeta CDR3 regions. This is the immuneACCESS table as TCRdb keeps it, with only in-frame sequences that have V and J called. A part of the clones is gone; compared with another copy, unresolved V genes explain less than half, and the rest is unexplained. The sample has approximately 20,000 clones on record, about 75% of them singletons. The ten largest clones take up over 15% of the sample. Patients with a history of autoimmune disease or receiving systemic immunosuppression were excluded from the trial. Peripheral blood for TCR sequencing was collected from all dose cohorts at baseline, on cycle 4 day 1, and on cycle 7 day 1. Samples were obtained from an open-label, multicenter, first-in-human phase I dose-escalation trial of ivuxolimab. Adults with locally advanced or metastatic melanoma, renal cell carcinoma, hepatocellular carcinoma or head and neck squamous cell carcinoma were enrolled in the trial. Before TCR sequencing, CD4+ T cells and CD8+ T cells were sorted from peripheral blood as separate populations.

General findings and caveats noted by the study authors: After ivuxolimab, CD8+ T cells had more expanded clones than CD4+ T cells on average. Antigen specificity was not determined for the clonally expanded peripheral T cells. Partial responders in the 0.1-3.0 mg/kg groups had among the lowest normalized peripheral clonal expansion, especially among CD8+ T cells. Low levels of normalized T-cell clonal expansion were also seen in some patients who did not respond. At doses of 0.1 to 3.0 mg/kg, clonal expansion of both CD4+ and CD8+ blood T cells was observed from baseline to week 6.

V and J lose 0 bases and 0 bases, and a span of 6 bases separates them. There are 14 amino acids in the CDR3, from cysteine to phenylalanine inclusive. Just the 42-base CDR3 DNA is kept, in frame starting at base 1. CDR1 and CDR2, per the germline V gene, are LGHNA and YSLEER. The receptor was derived from an adult with an advanced solid tumor such as melanoma, head and neck, liver or kidney cancer. The source was CD4+ or CD8+ T cells sorted from blood, collected in a trial of the OX40 agonist ivuxolimab. This chain joins TRBV4-3 to TRBJ2-7; the D gene remains uncertain. The CDR3 region: CASSQDSVSYEQYF. The nucleotide sequence reads as follows: TGCGCCAGCAGCCAAGATTCAGTCTCCTACGAGCAGTACTTC.